The clone carrying this T cell receptor beta chain was counted ten times or more. Its antigen remains unidentified. As the template, RNA transcripts were used to amplify TCR beta CDR3 regions. Second-round multiplex PCR came after a first-round RT-PCR that employed HTBI primers. Each CDR3 protein gets one entry after TCRdb re-called the multiplex PCR reads with MiXCR. The sample consists of 580,000 or so distinct CDR3 sequences, roughly 39% of them appearing once. This CDR3 spans 13 amino acids. The V gene lost 6 bases and the J gene lost 5 bases, with 14 bases spanning the gap. The data were taken from a study of Graves' ophthalmopathy and Graves' hyperthyroidism. Broader study findings: Also, most clonotypes expanded in the thyroid above 0.001 frequency appeared in blood.

This TCR was recovered from an adult man with Graves' hyperthyroidism. Material for sequencing was peripheral blood or thyroid tissue (not recorded which). This chain links TRBV12-3 or TRBV12-4 with TRBJ2-7; perhaps TRBD1 as D (6 bases). In DNA form, the CDR3 reads TGTGCCAGCAGCAAGCCAGGGGTAAACGAGCAGTACTTC. It specifies CASSKPGVNEQYF.